A selection of T cell receptor beta chains follows, all from one sample in a study of blood T cell repertoires in COVID-19. Repertoires were generated with immunoSEQ multiplex PCR, while TCRdb's copy carries only in-frame clones and drops some. The sample has about 310,000 clones, around 87% seen once. Sequenced: peripheral blood. All receptors come from a man aged 50 to 60 with active or convalescent COVID-19. CDR3s leave out the opening cysteine and the closing phenylalanine or tryptophan.

J gene: TRBJ2-5; CDR3 length: 13; V gene: TRBV9; CDR3 protein: ASSVSTGGRETQY
J gene: TRBJ1-5; CDR3 length: 10; V gene: TRBV30; CDR3 protein: AWTGSGAVQH
J gene: TRBJ2-5; CDR3 length: 14; V gene: TRBV6-2/TRBV6-3; CDR3 protein: ASSSPGTDFEETQY
J gene: TRBJ1-2; CDR3 length: 11; V gene: TRBV9; CDR3 protein: ASSHEAVYGYT
J gene: TRBJ1-1; CDR3 length: 17; V gene: TRBV30; CDR3 protein: AWSVRVVGHRGMYTEAF
J gene: TRBJ2-5; CDR3 length: 11; V gene: TRBV3-1/TRBV3-2; CDR3 protein: ASSRQLAETQY
J gene: TRBJ2-3; CDR3 length: 17; V gene: TRBV5-4; CDR3 protein: ATSGRGAHSGRREDTQY
J gene: TRBJ2-7; CDR3 length: 13; V gene: TRBV28; CDR3 protein: ASSPGTRVPTEQY
J gene: TRBJ2-1; CDR3 length: 13; V gene: TRBV6-2/TRBV6-3; CDR3 protein: ASSYAAGGYNEQF
J gene: TRBJ1-5; CDR3 length: 11; V gene: TRBV28; CDR3 protein: ASSFFQGKPQH
J gene: TRBJ1-1; CDR3 length: 13; V gene: TRBV18; CDR3 protein: ASSPGGFMNTEAF
J gene: TRBJ2-2; CDR3 length: 14; V gene: TRBV11-1; CDR3 protein: ASSLAGTDNTGELF
J gene: TRBJ2-1; CDR3 length: 15; V gene: TRBV5-4; CDR3 protein: ASSLELAGEGRGEQF
J gene: TRBJ2-3; CDR3 length: 15; V gene: TRBV19; CDR3 protein: ASRPGGLAGDTDTQY
J gene: TRBJ2-5; CDR3 length: 13; V gene: TRBV5-1; CDR3 protein: ASSLVSRDGETQY
J gene: TRBJ1-1; CDR3 length: 12; V gene: TRBV28; CDR3 protein: ASSLLNFAGEAF
J gene: TRBJ2-2; CDR3 length: 14; V gene: TRBV30; CDR3 protein: AWSRDRGTNTGELF
J gene: TRBJ1-5; CDR3 length: 10; V gene: TRBV2; CDR3 protein: ASQIEAQPQH
J gene: TRBJ1-1; CDR3 length: 13; V gene: TRBV5-1; CDR3 protein: ASSLGGDANTEAF
J gene: TRBJ2-3; CDR3 length: 15; V gene: TRBV30; CDR3 protein: AWSAVRGDHITDTQY
J gene: TRBJ2-3; CDR3 length: 11; V gene: TRBV2; CDR3 protein: AGSGGRTDTQY
J gene: TRBJ1-1; CDR3 length: 13; V gene: TRBV28; CDR3 protein: ASSFGGPMNTEAF
J gene: TRBJ1-4; CDR3 length: 13; V gene: TRBV6-5; CDR3 protein: ASSTGGRLNEKLF
J gene: TRBJ1-5; CDR3 length: 12; V gene: TRBV6-4; CDR3 protein: ASSQGYSNQPQH
J gene: TRBJ1-3; CDR3 length: 15; V gene: TRBV2; CDR3 protein: ASTDRPLENSGNTIY
J gene: TRBJ1-5; CDR3 length: 14; V gene: TRBV6-1; CDR3 protein: ASSESLHYSNQPQH
J gene: TRBJ2-2; CDR3 length: 14; V gene: TRBV5-5; CDR3 protein: ASSLFFEGDTGELF
J gene: TRBJ2-5; CDR3 length: 13; V gene: TRBV7-8; CDR3 protein: ASSGRGALGETQY
J gene: TRBJ2-3; CDR3 length: 13; V gene: TRBV5-1; CDR3 protein: ASSLAEPSTDTQY
J gene: TRBJ1-1; CDR3 length: 10; V gene: TRBV28; CDR3 protein: ASRIRGTEAF
J gene: TRBJ1-1; CDR3 length: 12; V gene: TRBV5-1; CDR3 protein: ASSRGTVRTEAF
J gene: TRBJ1-4; CDR3 length: 11; V gene: TRBV19; CDR3 protein: ASSIFSDEKLF
J gene: TRBJ2-2; CDR3 length: 14; V gene: TRBV28; CDR3 protein: ASSFTGGGYTGELF
J gene: TRBJ2-2; CDR3 length: 10; V gene: TRBV30; CDR3 protein: AWSYSTGELF
J gene: TRBJ2-7; CDR3 length: 11; V gene: TRBV2; CDR3 protein: ASGLAGDYEQY
J gene: TRBJ2-1; CDR3 length: 13; V gene: TRBV5-1; CDR3 protein: ASSLAGMGGNEQF
J gene: TRBJ1-5; CDR3 length: 12; V gene: TRBV5-1; CDR3 protein: ASSPGNLNQPQH
J gene: TRBJ2-7; CDR3 length: 12; V gene: TRBV2; CDR3 protein: ASSRQWSSYEQY
J gene: TRBJ1-6; CDR3 length: 14; V gene: TRBV7-2; CDR3 protein: ASRYPGQGSESPLH
J gene: TRBJ2-3; CDR3 length: 13; V gene: TRBV5-1; CDR3 protein: ASSWDRISTDTQY
J gene: TRBJ2-1; CDR3 length: 13; V gene: TRBV11-2; CDR3 protein: ASSLRGQDYNEQF
J gene: TRBJ1-6; CDR3 length: 14; V gene: TRBV4-2; CDR3 protein: ASSQVKDSQGSPLH
J gene: TRBJ2-7; CDR3 length: 14; V gene: TRBV5-1; CDR3 protein: ASSLAGDRIPYEQY
J gene: TRBJ1-1; CDR3 length: 14; V gene: TRBV24-1; CDR3 protein: ATSDDGSQLRRRAF
J gene: TRBJ1-4; CDR3 length: 10; V gene: TRBV12-3/TRBV12-4; CDR3 protein: ASSLDRVGLF
J gene: TRBJ2-1; CDR3 length: 11; V gene: TRBV2; CDR3 protein: ASRETGDNEQF
J gene: TRBJ1-5; CDR3 length: 13; V gene: TRBV19; CDR3 protein: ASSISAGSNQPQH
J gene: TRBJ2-2; CDR3 length: 12; V gene: TRBV29-1; CDR3 protein: SVDYPGGAGELF
J gene: TRBJ1-4; CDR3 length: 14; V gene: TRBV9; CDR3 protein: ASSVFGTGINEKLF
J gene: TRBJ1-2; CDR3 length: 15; V gene: TRBV28; CDR3 protein: ASRRIHAGGGLYGYT
J gene: TRBJ1-4; CDR3 length: 13; V gene: TRBV3-1/TRBV3-2; CDR3 protein: ASSQVLGVAEKLF
J gene: TRBJ2-6; CDR3 length: 19; V gene: TRBV10-1; CDR3 protein: ASSEPKDGTGKVPGANVLT
J gene: TRBJ2-7; CDR3 length: 13; V gene: TRBV7-6; CDR3 protein: ASSLTAGDWNEQY
J gene: TRBJ2-5; CDR3 length: 12; V gene: TRBV27; CDR3 protein: ASRRLAAQETQY
J gene: TRBJ2-2; CDR3 length: 12; V gene: TRBV4-3; CDR3 protein: ASRGTAYTGELF
J gene: TRBJ2-7; CDR3 length: 12; V gene: TRBV11-2; CDR3 protein: ASTGTGNVNEQY
J gene: TRBJ1-5; CDR3 length: 12; V gene: TRBV2; CDR3 protein: ASSEVRGDQPQH